Below, 19 T cell receptor beta chains from the same sample are listed, as sequenced in a study of T cells after yellow fever vaccination. TCRdb independently ran MiXCR on the 5' RACE reads; one entry per CDR3 protein. The profile covers 90,000 to 150,000 distinct CDR3 sequences, with 7.2% appearing a single time and roughly 2.8% taken by the ten largest. The sequenced sample was CD4+ T cells sorted from PBMCs, obtained around 45 days after the first yellow fever vaccination. These receptors were obtained from a man aged 18 to 29 who received the YFV17D yellow fever vaccine.

This clonotype was seen many times. The gene calls are TRBV3-1 and TRBJ2-7; 7 bases are shared with TRBD1. The CDR3 is made up of 13 amino acids. With 5 bases clipped from V and 3 bases from J, the junction kept 4 bases outside the gene matches. Germline V CDR1 and CDR2: LGHDT, YNNKEL (reference sequence). In DNA form, the CDR3 reads TGTGCCAGCAGCGCCCAGGGGGTCTACGAGCAGTACTTC. As protein: CASSAQGVYEQYF.

The table lists this clonotype with a few counts. The chain combines TRBV18 with TRBJ1-1, with 8 bases fitting TRBD1. CDR3 length equals 15 residues. The V and J ends lost 4 bases and 4 bases, in that order; junction bases with no gene match: 8. Germline assignment: CDR1 KGHSH and CDR2 LQKENI. CDR3 sequence: CASSRTGQSSTEAFF. The CDR3 DNA follows: TGTGCCAGCTCACGGACAGGGCAATCAAGCACTGAAGCTTTCTTT.

This clonotype turned up a few times. V gene TRBV12-3 or TRBV12-4 combines with J gene TRBJ1-5; the D is unclear. This CDR3 has 15 residues. V was clipped by 4 bases and J by 6 bases, with 16 bases between them. CDR3 in amino acids: CASSSAGWRLQPQHF. The CDR3 region has the DNA TGTGCCAGCAGTTCGGCGGGGTGGCGTCTTCAGCCCCAGCATTTT.

This clonotype was found many times. The CDR3 is CASSDRVSYEQYF. In DNA form, the CDR3 reads TGTGCCAGCAGCGACAGGGTCTCCTACGAGCAGTACTTC. The chain recombines TRBV11-1 with TRBJ2-7, with TRBD1 matching 7 bases. Germline loops: CDR1 SGHAT, CDR2 FQDESV (reference sequence). This CDR3 contains 13 residues. V trimming: 5 bases; J trimming: 0 bases; junction bases outside the gene matches: 1.

This rearrangement joins TRBV9 to TRBJ2-5; 8 bases line up with TRBD1. In germline, CDR1 is SGDLS, CDR2 YYNGEE. V trimming: 0 bases; J trimming: 4 bases; junction bases outside the gene matches: 2. There are 14 residues in the CDR3. The CDR3: CASSVAGGPETQYF. DNA of the CDR3: TGTGCCAGCAGCGTAGCAGGGGGCCCAGAGACCCAGTACTTC.

In this sample, this clonotype turned up many times. The rearrangement joins TRBV2 to TRBJ1-5; D is uncertain. Germline CDR1 and CDR2: SNHLY and FYNNEI. The CDR3 extends over 10 amino acids. Trimming took off 7 bases at V and 6 bases at J, with 4 bases between the two ends. The CDR3 region is CASNGQPQHF. The DNA of the CDR3 is TGTGCCAGCAACGGTCAGCCCCAGCATTTT.

This sequence joins TRBV20-1 and TRBJ2-7; the match to TRBD2 covers 7 bases. This CDR3 spans 15 amino acids. Germline V gene sequence: CDR1 DFQATT, CDR2 SNEGSKA (reference sequence). V gave up 3 bases and J gave up 1 base; unmatched junction bases: 9. CDR3 amino acids: CSASPRGGGSYEQYV. CDR3 DNA: TGCAGTGCTAGTCCCCGGGGCGGGGGTTCCTACGAGCAGTACGTC.

This clonotype was detected many times. The chain couples TRBV5-1 to TRBJ2-3; 10 bases are shared with TRBD1. Per germline, CDR1 SGHRS and CDR2 YFSETQ. Unmatched junction bases numbered 6, after V lost 0 bases and J lost 5 bases. The CDR3 contains 16 residues. The CDR3 is CASSLGVTGGEDTQYF. Here the CDR3 DNA reads TGCGCCAGCAGCTTGGGAGTGACAGGGGGCGAAGATACGCAGTATTTT. Full variable domain (outside the CDR3, taken from reference TRBV5-1 and TRBJ2-3): KAGVTQTPRYLIKTRGQQVTLSCSPISGHRSVSWYQQTPGQGLQFLFEYFSETQRNKGNFPGRFSGRQFSNSRSEMNVSTLELGDSALYLCASSLGVTGGEDTQYFGPGTRLTVL.

This clonotype was seen repeatedly, ten times or more. This chain links TRBV7-3 with TRBJ1-6, with 7 nucleotides matching TRBD1. The germline gives CDR1 SGHTA, CDR2 FQGTGA. J lost 6 bases, V lost 0 bases, and 2 bases had no gene match. CDR3 length: 15 residues. CDR3 region: CASSLTPGGNSPLHF. The CDR3 coding sequence is TGTGCCAGCAGCTTAACGCCAGGGGGTAATTCACCCCTCCACTTT.

There are many counts of this clonotype. This chain joins TRBV14 and TRBJ2-7; 9 bases line up with TRBD2. The V gene's germline CDR1 is SGHDN and CDR2 FVKESK. V lost 3 bases, J lost 3 bases, and 0 bases stayed unmatched. The CDR3 covers 13 residues. The CDR3 region has the DNA TGTGCCAGCAGCCAGACTAGCGGCTACGAGCAGTACGTC. Its translation: CASSQTSGYEQYV.

This clonotype was observed many times. The V gene is TRBV15, the J gene TRBJ1-5; a weak D match, TRBD1 (5 bases). CDR1 and CDR2 (germline): LNHNV, YYDKDF (reference sequence). The V end lost 0 bases, the J end lost 7 bases, and 13 bases lay between the germline ends. The CDR3 is 15 amino acids. The DNA of the CDR3 is TGTGCCACCAGCAGAGATGGGGCAGGGCCCCAGCCCCAGCATTTT. Its protein product is CATSRDGAGPQPQHF.

This clonotype came up once. One junction end does not reproduce the germline sequence, and a read error may be involved. This chain uses TRBV5-5 with TRBJ2-2; 8 nucleotides match TRBD2. The CDR3 loop spans 16 amino acids. Germline CDR1 is SGHKS and CDR2 is YYEKEE (reference sequence). The CDR3: CASSSAGGANTGEPFF. CDR3 nucleotides: TGTGCCAGCAGCTCCGCCGGGGGGGCGAACACCGGGGAGCCGTTTTTT.

This clonotype was counted at least ten times. This chain uses TRBV6-2 or TRBV6-3 with TRBJ2-3; perhaps TRBD2 as D (6 bases). The ends were cut back, 2 bases at V and 2 bases at J, with 17 bases in the middle. Per germline, CDR1 MNHEY and CDR2 SVGEGT. This CDR3 is 17 amino acids long. CDR3 region: CASSYPSRGAHTDTQYF. CDR3 sequence (DNA): TGTGCCAGCAGTTACCCGAGCCGCGGGGCTCACACAGATACGCAGTATTTT.

This clonotype was recorded a few times. This rearrangement joins TRBV6-5 to TRBJ1-6, with D uncertain. From germline, CDR1 is MNHEY and CDR2 SVGAGI. V was clipped by 2 bases and J by 10 bases, with 15 bases between them. This CDR3 contains 15 residues. CDR3: CASSYEGAKVSPLHF. CDR3 nucleotide sequence: TGTGCCAGCAGTTACGAGGGAGCCAAGGTATCACCCCTCCACTTT.

For this clonotype: Since a much larger clone is just one base distant, this may be a read error. This chain connects TRBV5-1 to TRBJ2-5; no clear D. The CDR3 has 15 amino acids. Germline V gene sequence: CDR1 SGHRS, CDR2 YFSETQ. Trimming took 4 bases from V and 5 from J, leaving 18 bases between them. The CDR3 sequence is CASSATFTGDETQYF. In DNA form, the CDR3 reads TGCGCCAGCAGCGCCACTTTTACCGGAGACGAGACCCAGTACTTC.

This clonotype was detected ten times or more. V gene TRBV15 combines with J gene TRBJ1-6; no reliable D call. The germline V gene encodes CDR1 LNHNV and CDR2 YYDKDF (reference sequence). The CDR3 is made up of 14 amino acids. The germline V and J ends were trimmed by 9 bases and 1 base, with 10 bases remaining between them. The CDR3 spells CATGAGSYNSPLHF. DNA for the CDR3: TGTGCCACGGGCGCAGGATCCTATAATTCACCCCTCCACTTT.

This clonotype turned up a few times. The chain employs TRBV20-1 and TRBJ1-2, with a tentative D call TRBD1 (5 bases). There are 13 residues in the CDR3. V was clipped by 6 bases and J by 5 bases, with 16 bases between them. Germline V CDR1 and CDR2: DFQATT, SNEGSKA (reference sequence). In DNA form, the CDR3 reads TGCAGTGCAGACCAGGGCGGGGGGTATGGCTACACCTTC. This encodes CSADQGGGYGYTF.

This clonotype has at least ten counts. This chain connects TRBV7-2 to TRBJ1-1; possibly TRBD1 for D (5 bases). Germline V gene lookup returns CDR1 SGHTA and CDR2 FQGNSA. The V gene lost 6 bases and the J gene lost 5 bases, with 13 bases spanning the gap. The CDR3 extends over 13 amino acids. The CDR3 nucleotides are TGTGCCAGCAGTTCTATCAGGGATACTGAAGCTTTCTTT. It is translated as CASSSIRDTEAFF.

This clonotype was observed many times. The J gene is TRBJ2-1, the V gene TRBV27; D is possibly TRBD1 or TRBD2 (6 bases each). CDR1 and CDR2 from the germline V gene are MNHEY and SMNVEV (reference sequence). This CDR3 comprises 16 residues. V was cut by 3 bases and J by 0 bases, with 12 bases left in between. Here the CDR3 DNA reads TGTGCCAGCAGTTTGGAAGGGGGGTTCTCCTACAATGAGCAGTTCTTC. Translating gives CASSLEGGFSYNEQFF.